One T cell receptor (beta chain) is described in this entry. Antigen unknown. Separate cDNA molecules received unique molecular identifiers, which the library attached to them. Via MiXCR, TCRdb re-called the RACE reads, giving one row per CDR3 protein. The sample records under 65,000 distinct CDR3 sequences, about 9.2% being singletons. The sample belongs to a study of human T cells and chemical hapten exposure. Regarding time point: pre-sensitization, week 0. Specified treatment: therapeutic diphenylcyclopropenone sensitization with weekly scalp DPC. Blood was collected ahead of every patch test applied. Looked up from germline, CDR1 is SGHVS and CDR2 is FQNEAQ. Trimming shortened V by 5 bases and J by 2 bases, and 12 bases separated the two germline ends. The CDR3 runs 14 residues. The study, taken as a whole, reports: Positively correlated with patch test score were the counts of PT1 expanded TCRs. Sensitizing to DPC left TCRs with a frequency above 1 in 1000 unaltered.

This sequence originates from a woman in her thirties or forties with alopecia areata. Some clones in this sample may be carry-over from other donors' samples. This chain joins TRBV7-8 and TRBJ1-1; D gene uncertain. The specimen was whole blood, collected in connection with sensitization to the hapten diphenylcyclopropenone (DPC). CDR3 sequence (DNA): TGTGCCAGCAGCCACACACGCGGCAACACTGAAGCTTTCTTT. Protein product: CASSHTRGNTEAFF.